This passage covers 18 T cell receptor beta chains from one sample sequenced in a study of glioma-infiltrating T cells after dendritic cell vaccination. As to time point: after dendritic cell vaccination, including at tumor progression/relapse. Method: immunoSEQ multiplex PCR; TCRdb's copy keeps in-frame clones and lacks some. The table lists about 65,000 clones, roughly nine tenths of them singletons, with about 9.9% in the top ten. Sequencing was performed on blood, taken after dendritic cell vaccination. The receptors stem from a human donor with glioblastoma.

The chain joins TRBV2 to TRBJ2-2; no clear D gene. Germline CDR1 and CDR2: SNHLY and FYNNEI. The V and J ends lost 6 bases and 1 base respectively, with 6 bases between them. The CDR3 is 13 residues long. DNA for the CDR3: TGTGCCAGCAGATCCTTGAACACCGGGGAGCTGTTTTTT. Residues: CASRSLNTGELFF.

The genes are TRBV5-1 and TRBJ2-1, with a tentative D call TRBD1 (5 bases). CDR3 size: 14 residues. Trimming removed 4 bases at V and 0 bases at J, with 8 bases between. CDR1 SGHRS and CDR2 YFSETQ come from the germline V gene. The CDR3 bases are TGCGCCAGCAGCCCAGGGCTCTCCTACAATGAGCAGTTCTTC. Its translation: CASSPGLSYNEQFF.

This clone was observed a handful of times. This sequence joins TRBV7-2 and TRBJ2-3, with 7 positions matching TRBD2. The CDR3 runs to 16 residues. Germline lookup yields CDR1 SGHTA and CDR2 FQGNSA. Losses at the gene ends were 5 bases for V and 5 bases for J; bases not matched to a gene: 13. The CDR3: CASSQGGRAERDTQYF. CDR3 sequence (DNA): TGTGCCAGCAGCCAAGGTGGGAGGGCCGAAAGAGATACGCAGTATTTT. Complete variable domain (other parts from reference TRBV7-2 and TRBJ2-3): GAGVSQSPSNKVTEKGKDVELRCDPISGHTALYWYRQSLGQGLEFLIYFQGNSAPDKSGLPSDRFSAERTGGSVSTLTIQRTQQEDSAVYLCASSQGGRAERDTQYFGPGTRLTVL.

The rearrangement joins TRBV27 to TRBJ2-3; 10 bases are a match to TRBD2. Per the germline V gene, CDR1 is MNHEY and CDR2 is SMNVEV (reference sequence). The CDR3 sequence is 15 residues long. Germline trimming cut 4 bases from V and 1 base from J; bases unmatched to any gene: 2. Here the CDR3 DNA reads TGTGCCAGCAGTTCCGGACTAGCGGGCACAGATACGCAGTATTTT. It is translated as CASSSGLAGTDTQYF.

The count of this clone is one. The CDR3 nucleotides read TGTGCCAGCAGCCTTCAGGGGGCGGGAGAGACCCAGTACTTC. Its protein is CASSLQGAGETQYF. This chain connects TRBV5-4 to TRBJ2-5; 8 bases align to TRBD1. V lost 4 bases and J lost 4; bases outside the gene matches: 6. Per germline, CDR1 SGHNT and CDR2 YYREEE (reference sequence). The CDR3 is made up of 14 amino acids.

This clone was detected a few times. V usage is TRBV30 and J usage is TRBJ1-3; the D is unclear. V was pared by 0 bases and J by 2 bases, with 8 bases between. Germline CDR1 reads GTSNPN; CDR2 reads SVGIG (reference sequence). The CDR3 is made up of 14 amino acids. The CDR3 sequence: CAWSVSGTGNTIYF. The CDR3 nucleotides are TGTGCCTGGAGTGTATCGGGGACTGGAAACACCATATATTTT.

This rearrangement joins TRBV4-3 to TRBJ1-1, with a tentative D call TRBD1 (5 bases). Trimming left V 0 bases short and J 4 bases short, with 12 bases between. The germline CDR1 and CDR2 sequences are LGHNA and YSLEER. The CDR3 totals 15 residues. CDR3 sequence (DNA): TGCGCCAGCAGCCAAGATCTGGGGGGTCGCACTGAAGCTTTCTTT. Encoded protein: CASSQDLGGRTEAFF.

The J gene is TRBJ2-5, the V gene TRBV25-1; D unclear. Gene TRBJ2-7 matches the end of the DNA better, so the J call may be wrong. The CDR3 covers 13 residues. CDR1 and CDR2 from the germline V gene are MGHDK and SYGVNS. The CDR3 DNA reads TGTGCCAGCAGTGATGAGAAAGCGAGCGAGCAGTACTTC. This sequence encodes CASSDEKASEQYF.

For the CDR3, the DNA is TGTGCCAGCAGCTTGGCCCTTAGCGGACGCACAGATACGCAGTATTTT. Protein: CASSLALSGRTDTQYF. This chain links TRBV5-4 with TRBJ2-3; maybe TRBD2 (6 bases). The CDR3 spans 16 residues. V lost 0 bases, J lost 1 base, and 12 bases lay in between. CDR1 is SGHNT, CDR2 YYREEE, per germline (reference sequence).

The J gene is TRBJ2-1, the V gene TRBV5-4, with a tentative D call TRBD2 (6 bases). V was shortened by 4 bases and J by 1 base, with 15 bases between the two germline ends. Germline CDR1 SGHNT, CDR2 YYREEE (reference sequence). CDR3 length equals 16 residues. CDR3 nucleotides: TGTGCCAGCAGCCGGAGGAGGGCGGGATCCTACAATGAGCAGTTCTTC. Amino acids: CASSRRRAGSYNEQFF.

The chain has TRBV6-1 and TRBJ2-7; 7 bases map to TRBD1. J was trimmed by 3 bases and V by 6 bases; bases with no gene match: 11. Germline lookup yields CDR1 MNHNS and CDR2 SASEGT. The CDR3 sequence is 15 residues long. In nucleotides, the CDR3 is TGTGCCAGCAGCGCCCGGGACAGAAAGCGCTACGAGCAGTACTTC. It codes for CASSARDRKRYEQYF.

On this clone itself: One junction end does not reproduce the germline sequence, and a read error may be involved. V usage is TRBV10-3 and J usage is TRBJ2-1; D not certain. Germline values: CDR1 ENHRY, CDR2 SYGVKD. The CDR3 length is 15 residues. The CDR3 here is CAVSEAPSSYNEQFF. CDR3 DNA sequence: TGTGCCGTCAGTGAGGCGCCGAGCTCCTACAATGAGCAGTTCTTC.

This clone was recorded a few times. The CDR3 region has the DNA TGTGCCAGCAGTGTGACAGGTAACGACGAGCAGTACTTC. It codes for CASSVTGNDEQYF. The chain links TRBV6-1 to TRBJ2-7; possible D gene TRBD1, 6 bases. V was shortened by 4 bases and J by 5 bases, with 12 bases between the two germline ends. The CDR3 runs 13 residues. Germline loops: CDR1 MNHNS, CDR2 SASEGT.

This chain joins TRBV15 and TRBJ2-1, with D tentatively TRBD1 (6 bases). This CDR3 contains 17 residues. From germline, CDR1 is LNHNV and CDR2 YYDKDF (reference sequence). Trimming shortened V by 5 bases and J by 5 bases, and 22 bases separated the two germline ends. The CDR3 DNA follows: TGTGCCACCAGCGTAAACCAGGGGTTTGCGGGTGACAATGAGCAGTTCTTC. Translating gives CATSVNQGFAGDNEQFF.

The chain uses TRBV11-2 and TRBJ2-5; a possible D gene is TRBD2 (6 bases). Between the trimmed V and J ends, which lost 5 bases and 3 bases, there was a span of 19 bases. The germline V gene encodes CDR1 SGHAT and CDR2 FQNNGV. CDR3 size: 16 residues. Written as DNA, the CDR3 is TGTGCCAGCAGCCAGAGAGCGGGTCGGCGGGAAGAGACCCAGTACTTC. Its protein product is CASSQRAGRREETQYF.

The chain is built from TRBV9 and TRBJ2-1; D unresolved. The V gene's germline CDR1 is SGDLS and CDR2 YYNGEE. The CDR3 extends over 12 amino acids. Trimming removed 3 bases at V and 6 bases at J, with 7 bases between. The CDR3: CASSGGSNEQFF. The CDR3 region has the DNA TGTGCCAGCAGCGGAGGATCCAATGAGCAGTTCTTC. The variable domain in full, completed from reference TRBV9 and TRBJ2-1, reads DSGVTQTPKHLITATGQRVTLRCSPRSGDLSVYWYQQSLDQGLQFLIQYYNGEERAKGNILERFSAQQFPDLHSELNLSSLELGDSALYFCASSGGSNEQFFGPGTRLTVL.

The chain couples TRBV6-4 to TRBJ2-3, with 9 bases that match TRBD2. Looked up from germline, CDR1 is MRHNA and CDR2 is SNTAGT. There are 16 residues in the CDR3. V was clipped by 3 bases and J by 2 bases; unmatched bases: 6. The CDR3 DNA follows: TGTGCCAGCAGTGAAGCCGGCGGGGGGGCCACAGATACGCAGTATTTT. It is translated as CASSEAGGGATDTQYF.

This chain connects TRBV7-8 to TRBJ2-1, with 7 bases fitting TRBD1. Germline loops: CDR1 SGHVS, CDR2 FQNEAQ. The CDR3 has 15 residues. Germline trimming cut 5 bases from V and 1 base from J; bases unmatched to any gene: 5. CDR3 protein: CASSGYRGSYNEQFF. CDR3 sequence (DNA): TGTGCCAGCAGCGGTTACAGGGGATCCTACAATGAGCAGTTCTTC.